This TCR beta chain was recorded in a study of graft-versus-host responses after intestinal transplantation. About the study: Anti-thymocyte globulin induction was given to all recipients, followed by tacrolimus and steroids for roughly three years.

Here immunoSEQ multiplex PCR was the method, and the copy in TCRdb shows in-frame clones only, minus some. The sample lists roughly 99,000 clones, roughly 86% occurring once. The V and J ends lost 0 bases and 10 bases, in that order; junction bases with no gene match: 5. Germline CDR1 is SGDLS and CDR2 is YYNGEE. This CDR3 contains 15 residues. This clone was observed once. Its specificity is not known. Study-wide results and caveats: High graft-versus-host to host-versus-graft clonal ratios were seen in allografts of patients with graft-donor T cell macrochimerism.

This material consisted of unstimulated CD4+ T cells sorted from spleen or lymph node cells, taken before transplant. V is TRBV9 and J is TRBJ1-6; TRBD1 matches at 9 bases. This TCR was recovered from a human donor who was the organ donor for an intestinal transplant. The CDR3 reads CASSVGDRVGSPLHF. CDR3 bases: TGTGCCAGCAGCGTAGGGGACAGGGTGGGGTCACCCCTCCACTTT.